The T cell receptor (beta chain) described here comes from a study of post-analysis software for immune sequencing data. Study overall: Disease trajectories encompassed relapsing-remitting, secondary progressive and progressive-relapsing multiple sclerosis. Study observations and caveats: Analysis by F measure revealed that same-batch samples clustered strongly together. Patients used five TRBV segments, including TRBV5-6, TRBV5-1 and TRBV20-1, more often than controls. The study found significantly lower normalized Chao1 diversity in multiple sclerosis patients than in controls.

Per germline, CDR1 SGHTA and CDR2 FQGNSA. This CDR3 has 15 residues. V was pared by 1 base and J by 6 bases, with 2 bases of the junction left unmatched. In this sample, this clonotype turned up many times. The antigen remains unidentified. Prepared TCR beta cDNA libraries contained unique molecular identifiers. TCRdb independently ran MiXCR on the PCR reads; one entry per CDR3 protein. The repertoire holds about 200,000 distinct CDR3 sequences, with around 29% as singletons. This chain uses TRBV7-2 with TRBJ2-1, with 11 bases matching TRBD2. The sequence was obtained from a girl aged 2-17 years with multiple sclerosis. Material: blood. CDR3 sequence (DNA): TGTGCCAGCAGCTTAGAGCTAGCGGGAGGCAATGAGCAGTTCTTC. This sequence encodes CASSLELAGGNEQFF.